The source of this TCR beta chain is a study of blood T cells in healthy people across ages. The second PCR ran roughly 6 to 11 cycles with a sample-barcoded 5' primer and J-beta primers. Each cDNA molecule was tagged by a template-switch adaptor that had 12 random nucleotides. MiXCR, applied by TCRdb to the 5' RACE reads, yields one record per CDR3 protein. The top ten clones hold roughly 23% of a sample with 1,800,000 or so distinct CDR3 sequences, about two fifths of them seen once. Overall study results and limits: CMV status of donors was not determined, possibly confounding expanded clonotype changes. TCR beta diversity was tightly associated with the proportion of naive T cells. Long-lived donors exceeded aged donors in naive CD4+ cells and diversity.

This clonotype has only a few counts. As yet, its antigen is unknown. This clonotype was obtained from a human donor in good health. The specimen was blood.

CDR3 sequence: CASSQVSGTGAHEQYF. The DNA of the CDR3 is TGTGCCAGCAGCCAAGTGTCCGGGACAGGGGCCCACGAGCAGTACTTC. V gene TRBV4-2 combines with J gene TRBJ2-4; 10 bases are a match to TRBD1. The J call may be wrong; the DNA end is better matched by TRBJ2-7. The germline gives CDR1 LGHNA, CDR2 YNFKEQ. This CDR3 is 16 amino acids long.